One and the same sample provided the 6 T cell receptor beta chains below, sequenced in a study of glioma-infiltrating T cells. TCR alpha and beta CDR3 regions were amplified from RNA using iRepertoire nested multiplex PCR. From the multiplex PCR reads, TCRdb called clonotypes with MiXCR, one entry per CDR3 protein. The table has around 190,000 distinct CDR3 sequences, 32% seen once. The sample taken for sequencing was glioma tissue, nonneoplastic brain tissue, or PBMCs (not recorded which). These receptors all come from a human donor with low-grade glioma or glioblastoma, undergoing nonglioma brain surgery, or in good health (not recorded which).

This clonotype was observed many times. This sequence joins TRBV28 and TRBJ1-1; possibly TRBD1 for D (6 bases). Germline loops: CDR1 MDHEN, CDR2 SYDVKM. V lost 5 bases, J lost 0 bases, and 16 bases lay in between. This CDR3 has 16 residues. CDR3 residues: CASSPSTGSMNTEAFF. CDR3 coding DNA: TGTGCCAGCAGTCCTTCGACAGGTAGCATGAACACTGAAGCTTTCTTT.

The rearrangement links TRBV20-1 to TRBJ1-1, with no clear D. The V end was cut by 2 bases, the J end by 3 bases, with 13 bases between. The CDR3 runs 14 residues. CDR1 is DFQATT and CDR2 is SNEGSKA in the germline V gene (reference sequence). The CDR3 DNA reads as TGCAGTGCTAGACCCAGCGGGAGGGACACTGAAGCTTTCTTT. Translation gives CSARPSGRDTEAFF.

The rearrangement joins TRBV19 to TRBJ2-3; D perhaps matches TRBD1 (6 bases). V lost 0 bases and J 4 bases, leaving 11 bases between the germline ends. CDR3 size: 15 residues. Germline CDR1 LNHDA, CDR2 SQIVND (reference sequence). The CDR3 here is CASSIDSTGPDTQYF. DNA for the CDR3: TGTGCCAGTAGTATAGACTCAACAGGGCCAGATACGCAGTATTTT.

This clonotype was observed many times. The chain carries TRBV20-1 and TRBJ2-7; 8 nucleotides match TRBD2. The CDR3 runs 15 residues. The V and J ends lost 7 bases and 1 base, in that order; junction bases with no gene match: 12. CDR1 DFQATT and CDR2 SNEGSKA come from the germline V gene (reference sequence). This chain's CDR3 is CSVALSGIPSYEQYF. The CDR3 bases are TGCAGTGTCGCACTTAGCGGGATTCCTTCCTACGAGCAGTACTTC.

Ten or more counts support this clonotype. This chain connects TRBV6-6 to TRBJ2-7; 10 bases match TRBD2. V gave up 0 bases and J gave up 2 bases; unmatched junction bases: 4. Germline CDR1 reads MNHNY; CDR2 reads SVGAGI (reference sequence). The CDR3 extends over 16 amino acids. DNA for the CDR3: TGTGCCAGCAGTTACTCGAGGACTAGCGGAGCCTACGAGCAGTACTTC. This translates into CASSYSRTSGAYEQYF.

Comment on this clonotype: One junction end disagrees with the germline gene, perhaps due to a read error. This sequence joins TRBV6-1 and TRBJ2-7, with TRBD1 as a possible D gene (6 bases). Per the germline V gene, CDR1 is MNHNS and CDR2 is SASEGT. The length of the CDR3 is 14 residues. In DNA form, the CDR3 reads TGTGCCAGCAGCCTCGACAGGTCCGCCTACGAACAGTACTTC. Protein product: CASSLDRSAYEQYF.